What follows are 23 T cell receptor beta chains derived from one specimen sequenced in a study of blood T cells in healthy people across ages. Together with a sample-barcoded 5' primer, a J-beta primer mix was included in a second PCR lasting roughly 6 to 12 cycles. TCRdb used MiXCR to reprocess the 5' RACE reads, holding one entry per CDR3 protein. This sample has hundreds of thousands of distinct CDR3 sequences, with about 61% found just once. Input material: blood. The receptor source for this set is a man aged 35 to 55 in good health.

This clonotype has a single count. The chain recombines TRBV20-1 with TRBJ1-5; 7 bases line up with TRBD1. Germline values: CDR1 DFQATT, CDR2 SNEGSKA (reference sequence). The CDR3 sequence is 16 residues long. V dropped 3 bases and J dropped 1; count of bases not matched to a gene: 9. The DNA for the CDR3 is TGCAGTGCTAGGCGGACAGGAAGGGGAAGCAATCAGCCCCAGCATTTT. Protein sequence: CSARRTGRGSNQPQHF.

V and J are TRBV2 and TRBJ2-1; D unclear. Germline V lookup: CDR1 SNHLY, CDR2 FYNNEI. The length of the CDR3 is 16 residues. Between the trimmed V and J ends, which lost 8 bases and 5 bases, there was a span of 22 bases. The CDR3 DNA reads TGTGCCAGCTTCGGTCAGCCGCGGTTTGGCGACAATGAGCAGTTCTTC. Its protein is CASFGQPRFGDNEQFF. The full variable domain, with the rest looked up from reference TRBV2 and TRBJ2-1, is EPEVTQTPSHQVTQMGQEVILRCVPISNHLYFYWYRQILGQKVEFLVSFYNNEISEKSEIFDDQFSVERPDGSNFTLKIRSTKLEDSAMYFCASFGQPRFGDNEQFFGPGTRLTVL.

The genes are TRBV13 and TRBJ2-1, with D perhaps TRBD1 or TRBD2 (7 bases each). CDR3 length equals 14 residues. V gave up 7 bases and J gave up 5 bases, with 15 bases separating them. The germline V gene has CDR1 PRHDT and CDR2 FYEKMQ (reference sequence). As DNA, the CDR3 is TGTGCCAGCACGGGGGGAACAGGGGACAATGAGCAGTTCTTC. Translated, it gives CASTGGTGDNEQFF.

The chain employs TRBV7-3 and TRBJ2-6; the D gene is possibly TRBD2 (6 bases). CDR1 and CDR2 (germline): SGHTA, FQGTGA. V was trimmed by 5 bases and J by 1 base, leaving 21 bases between them. This CDR3 has 19 amino acids. As DNA, the CDR3 is TGTGCCAGCAGCCCGAGGGCGCCTAGCGAATATTCTGGGGCCAACGTCCTGACTTTC. Its translation: CASSPRAPSEYSGANVLTF.

The chain links TRBV7-8 to TRBJ2-1; D might be TRBD1 (6 bases). Germline loops: CDR1 SGHVS, CDR2 FQNEAQ. The CDR3 contains 15 residues. The V end was cut by 0 bases, the J end by 5 bases, with 11 bases between. The CDR3 DNA reads TGTGCCAGCAGCTTAGCCGGGACACCCAACAATGAGCAGTTCTTC. It encodes CASSLAGTPNNEQFF.

This clonotype was recorded a few times. The chain is built from TRBV4-1 and TRBJ2-7; 7 nucleotides line up with TRBD2. Trimming at V came to 3 bases and at J to 4 bases, leaving 3 bases not matched to a gene. The length of the CDR3 is 13 residues. Germline V CDR1 and CDR2: MGHRA, YSYEKL. The CDR3 DNA reads as TGCGCCAGCAGCCACGGACTAGGGTACGAGCAGTACTTC. It encodes CASSHGLGYEQYF.

The chain has TRBV2 and TRBJ2-7; D is ambiguous. The CDR3 extends over 13 amino acids. Trimming took off 6 bases at V and 2 bases at J, with 11 bases between the two ends. Germline lookup yields CDR1 SNHLY and CDR2 FYNNEI. The CDR3 region is CASREDGPYEQYF. The CDR3 nucleotides read TGTGCCAGCAGAGAGGACGGCCCCTACGAGCAGTACTTC.

The CDR3 region has the DNA TGTGCCAGCAGCCTAGCGGGAGTTTCCCCCCACGAGCAGTACTTC. It translates to CASSLAGVSPHEQYF. The V and J genes are TRBV28 and TRBJ2-7; 10 bases match TRBD2. Germline V gene lookup returns CDR1 MDHEN and CDR2 SYDVKM. The junction had 10 bases not matched to a gene; V was cut back by 6 bases and J by 5 bases. The CDR3 extends over 15 amino acids.

This chain joins TRBV6-2 or TRBV6-3 and TRBJ2-1, with no clear D. V was pared by 6 bases and J by 7 bases, with 22 bases between. Per the germline V gene, CDR1 is MNHEY and CDR2 is SVGEGT. The CDR3 runs to 16 residues. As DNA, the CDR3 is TGTGCCAGCAGCTACACGACCGACTCCTTGGGGAATGAGCAGTTCTTC. Protein: CASSYTTDSLGNEQFF.

The rearrangement joins TRBV6-6 to TRBJ1-4, with 11 positions matching TRBD1. The trim removed 5 bases at V and 0 bases at J, leaving 2 bases unmatched. CDR1 is MNHNY and CDR2 is SVGAGI in the germline V gene (reference sequence). The CDR3 covers 16 residues. The CDR3 nucleotides are TGTGCCAGCAGTGGGACAGGGGGGGCAACTAATGAAAAACTGTTTTTT. Translating it yields CASSGTGGATNEKLFF.

The V call is TRBV9, the J call TRBJ2-3; 7 nucleotides line up with TRBD2. Germline-derived CDR1 and CDR2 are SGDLS and YYNGEE. J was trimmed by 6 bases and V by 1 base; bases with no gene match: 17. The CDR3 is made up of 18 amino acids. The CDR3 sequence: CASSVSLGREDRADTQYF. The CDR3 DNA is TGTGCCAGCAGCGTATCCCTGGGGAGGGAAGATCGCGCGGATACGCAGTATTTT.

CDR3 sequence: CASSLSPADNEQFF. CDR3 coding DNA: TGTGCCAGCAGCTTAAGTCCGGCCGACAATGAGCAGTTCTTC. The chain has TRBV7-3 and TRBJ2-1, with no clear D. This CDR3 spans 14 amino acids. Germline loops: CDR1 SGHTA, CDR2 FQGTGA. Trimming stripped 1 base from V and 5 bases from J, with 9 bases between.

This clonotype was observed a handful of times. The V call is TRBV27, the J call TRBJ1-5; TRBD1 might be the D (5 bases). Per the germline V gene, CDR1 is MNHEY and CDR2 is SMNVEV (reference sequence). V dropped 6 bases and J dropped 1 base, with 7 bases sitting between them. This CDR3 has 13 amino acids. CDR3 amino acids: CASRGESNQPQHF. The CDR3 nucleotides are TGTGCCAGCAGAGGGGAGAGCAATCAGCCCCAGCATTTT.

V gene TRBV12-3 or TRBV12-4 combines with J gene TRBJ2-3; D may correspond to TRBD1 or TRBD2 (5 bases each). With 6 bases removed from V and 5 bases from J, the gap between germline ends came to 18 bases. The CDR3 loop spans 15 amino acids. The CDR3 protein is CASRPGTHALDTQYF. DNA for the CDR3: TGTGCCAGCAGGCCCGGGACCCACGCCCTAGATACGCAGTATTTT.

This clonotype has only a few counts. DNA of the CDR3: TGTGCCAGCACCTCCCGGGGGGATCACTCCTACAATGAGCAGTTCTTC. Its protein is CASTSRGDHSYNEQFF. The rearrangement links TRBV27 to TRBJ2-1; 7 nucleotides agree with TRBD2. The CDR3 contains 16 residues. Losses at the gene ends were 7 bases for V and 0 bases for J; bases not matched to a gene: 9. Per germline, CDR1 MNHEY and CDR2 SMNVEV (reference sequence).

This clonotype was found once. The V and J genes are TRBV11-2 and TRBJ2-7, with a weak D call TRBD2 (6 bases). There are 13 residues in the CDR3. Between the trimmed V and J ends, which lost 1 base and 6 bases, there was a span of 10 bases. Per germline, CDR1 SGHAT and CDR2 FQNNGV. The DNA of the CDR3 is TGTGCCAGCAGCTTAGTGGGACTCAGCGAGCAGTACTTC. Its translation: CASSLVGLSEQYF.

This clonotype has just a few counts. This rearrangement joins TRBV20-1 to TRBJ2-1, with 8 nucleotides matching TRBD2. The CDR3 has 16 residues. CDR1 and CDR2 from the germline V gene are DFQATT and SNEGSKA (reference sequence). Trimming removed 6 bases from V and 2 bases from J; junction bases left unmatched: 12. CDR3 nucleotides: TGCAGTGCAACAGGGATAGCGGGACTGACCTACAATGAGCAGTTCTTC. Residues: CSATGIAGLTYNEQFF.

A few counts support this clonotype. The DNA of the CDR3 is TGTGCCAGCAATACCCCGGGGGACGAGCAGTACTTC. Translating it yields CASNTPGDEQYF. The gene calls are TRBV27 and TRBJ2-5; TRBD2 is a possible D gene (6 bases). The J call may be mistaken, given a closer DNA end match to TRBJ2-7. The germline V gene has CDR1 MNHEY and CDR2 SMNVEV (reference sequence). The CDR3 covers 12 residues.

The rearrangement uses TRBV20-1 and TRBJ2-3; 9 nucleotides align to TRBD2. Losses at the gene ends were 2 bases for V and 2 bases for J; bases not matched to a gene: 2. This CDR3 has 14 amino acids. Germline V CDR1 and CDR2: DFQATT, SNEGSKA (reference sequence). CDR3 residues: CSARIAGVTDTQYF. The CDR3 bases are TGCAGTGCTAGAATAGCGGGGGTCACAGATACGCAGTATTTT.

The chain carries TRBV7-2 and TRBJ2-7, with D unclear. Germline V CDR1 and CDR2: SGHTA, FQGNSA. The CDR3 has 12 residues. The ends were cut back, 5 bases at V and 6 bases at J, with 11 bases in the middle. The chain's CDR3 is CASSRTVSEQYF. The DNA of the CDR3 is TGTGCCAGCAGCCGGACGGTCTCCGAGCAGTACTTC.

V usage is TRBV9 and J usage is TRBJ2-1, with D perhaps assigned TRBD1 or TRBD2 (7 bases each). This CDR3 region has 16 residues. Germline CDR1 reads SGDLS; CDR2 reads YYNGEE. V dropped 3 bases and J dropped 6 bases, with 19 bases sitting between them. The CDR3 is CASSAGGRGTGNEQFF. The CDR3 DNA follows: TGTGCCAGCAGCGCAGGGGGGAGGGGTACAGGCAATGAGCAGTTCTTC. Using reference TRBV9 and TRBJ2-1 for the parts outside the CDR3, the full variable domain is DSGVTQTPKHLITATGQRVTLRCSPRSGDLSVYWYQQSLDQGLQFLIQYYNGEERAKGNILERFSAQQFPDLHSELNLSSLELGDSALYFCASSAGGRGTGNEQFFGPGTRLTVL.

DNA for the CDR3: TGTGCCAGCAGCTTTATTGTCAAAGAGACCCAGTACTTC. It encodes CASSFIVKETQYF. The V gene is TRBV7-2, the J gene TRBJ2-5; D unclear. V dropped 3 bases and J dropped 3 bases, with 8 bases sitting between them. The CDR3 is 13 residues long. The germline V gene encodes CDR1 SGHTA and CDR2 FQGNSA.

The chain is built from TRBV12-5 and TRBJ2-5; D may be TRBD1 (5 bases). Trimming left V 8 bases short and J 2 bases short, with 12 bases between. This CDR3 is 13 amino acids long. Per germline, CDR1 LGHNT and CDR2 FRNRAP. Written as DNA, the CDR3 is TGTGCTAGTACGTCAGACAGACAAGAGACCCAGTACTTC. Translating gives CASTSDRQETQYF. Together with reference TRBV12-5 and TRBJ2-5, the CDR3 gives the full variable domain: DARVTQTPRHKVTEMGQEVTMRCQPILGHNTVFWYRQTMMQGLELLAYFRNRAPLDDSGMPKDRFSAEMPDATLATLKIQPSEPRDSAVYFCASTSDRQETQYFGPGTRLLVL.